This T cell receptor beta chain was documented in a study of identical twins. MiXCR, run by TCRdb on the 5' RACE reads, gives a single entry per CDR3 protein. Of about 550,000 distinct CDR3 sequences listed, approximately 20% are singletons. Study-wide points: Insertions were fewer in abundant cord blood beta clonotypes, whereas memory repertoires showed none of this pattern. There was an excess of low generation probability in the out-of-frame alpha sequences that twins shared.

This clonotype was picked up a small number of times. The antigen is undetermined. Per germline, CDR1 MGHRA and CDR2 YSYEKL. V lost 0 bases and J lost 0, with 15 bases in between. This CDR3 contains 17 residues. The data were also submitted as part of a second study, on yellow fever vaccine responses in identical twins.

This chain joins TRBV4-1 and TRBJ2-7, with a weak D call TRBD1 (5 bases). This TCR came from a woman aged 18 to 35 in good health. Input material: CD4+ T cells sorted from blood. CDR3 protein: CASSQDDPTDSSYEQYF. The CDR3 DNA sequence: TGCGCCAGCAGCCAAGATGATCCGACAGATAGCTCCTACGAGCAGTACTTC.